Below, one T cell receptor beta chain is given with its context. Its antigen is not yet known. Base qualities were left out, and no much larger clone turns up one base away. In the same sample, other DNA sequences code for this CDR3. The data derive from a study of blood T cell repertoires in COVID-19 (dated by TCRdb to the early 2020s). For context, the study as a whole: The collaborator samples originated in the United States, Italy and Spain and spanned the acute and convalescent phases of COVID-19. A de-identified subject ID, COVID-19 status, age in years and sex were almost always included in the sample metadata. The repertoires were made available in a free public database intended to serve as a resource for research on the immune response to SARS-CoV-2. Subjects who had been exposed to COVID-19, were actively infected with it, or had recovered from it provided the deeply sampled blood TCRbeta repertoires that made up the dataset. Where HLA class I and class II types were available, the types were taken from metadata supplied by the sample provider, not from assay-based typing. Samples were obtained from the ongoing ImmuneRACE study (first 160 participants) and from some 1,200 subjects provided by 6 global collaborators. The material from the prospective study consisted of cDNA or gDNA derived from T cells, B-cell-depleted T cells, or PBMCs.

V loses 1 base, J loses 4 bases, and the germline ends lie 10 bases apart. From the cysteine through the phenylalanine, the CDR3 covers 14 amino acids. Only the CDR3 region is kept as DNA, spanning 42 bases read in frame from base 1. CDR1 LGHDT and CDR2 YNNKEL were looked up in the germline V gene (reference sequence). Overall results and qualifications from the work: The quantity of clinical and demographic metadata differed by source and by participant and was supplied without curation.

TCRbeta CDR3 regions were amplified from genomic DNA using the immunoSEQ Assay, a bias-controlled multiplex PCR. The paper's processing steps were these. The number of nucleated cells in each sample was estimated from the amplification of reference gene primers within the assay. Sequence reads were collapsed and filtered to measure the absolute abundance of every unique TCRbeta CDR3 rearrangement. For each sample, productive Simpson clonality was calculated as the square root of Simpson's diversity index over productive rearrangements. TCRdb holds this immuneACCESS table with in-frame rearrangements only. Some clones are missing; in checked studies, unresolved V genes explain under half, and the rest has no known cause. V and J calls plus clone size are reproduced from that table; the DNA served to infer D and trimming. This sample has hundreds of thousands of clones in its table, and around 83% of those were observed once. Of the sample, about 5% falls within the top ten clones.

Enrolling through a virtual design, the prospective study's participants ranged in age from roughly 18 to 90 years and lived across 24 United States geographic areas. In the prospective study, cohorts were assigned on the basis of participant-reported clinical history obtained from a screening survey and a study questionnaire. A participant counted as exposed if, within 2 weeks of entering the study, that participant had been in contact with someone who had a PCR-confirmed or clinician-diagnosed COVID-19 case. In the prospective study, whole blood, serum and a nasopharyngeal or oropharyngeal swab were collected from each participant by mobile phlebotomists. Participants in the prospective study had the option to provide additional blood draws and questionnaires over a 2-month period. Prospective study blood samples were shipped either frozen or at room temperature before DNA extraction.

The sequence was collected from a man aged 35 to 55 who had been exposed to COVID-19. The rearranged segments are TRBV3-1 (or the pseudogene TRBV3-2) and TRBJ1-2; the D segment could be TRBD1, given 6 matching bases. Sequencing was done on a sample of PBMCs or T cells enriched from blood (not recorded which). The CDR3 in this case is CASSQGQGGYGYTF. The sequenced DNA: TGTGCCAGCAGCCAAGGGCAAGGGGGCTATGGCTACACCTTC.